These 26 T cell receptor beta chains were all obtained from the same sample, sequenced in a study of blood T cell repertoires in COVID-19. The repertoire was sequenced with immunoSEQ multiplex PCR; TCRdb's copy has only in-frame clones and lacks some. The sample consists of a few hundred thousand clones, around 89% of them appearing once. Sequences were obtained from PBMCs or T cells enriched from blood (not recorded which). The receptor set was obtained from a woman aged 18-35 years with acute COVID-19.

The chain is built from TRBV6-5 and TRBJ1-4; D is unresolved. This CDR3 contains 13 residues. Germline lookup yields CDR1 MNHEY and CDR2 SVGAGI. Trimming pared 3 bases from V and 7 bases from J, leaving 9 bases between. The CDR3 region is CASSYEIGEKLFF. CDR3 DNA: TGTGCCAGCAGTTATGAGATTGGTGAAAAACTGTTTTTT.

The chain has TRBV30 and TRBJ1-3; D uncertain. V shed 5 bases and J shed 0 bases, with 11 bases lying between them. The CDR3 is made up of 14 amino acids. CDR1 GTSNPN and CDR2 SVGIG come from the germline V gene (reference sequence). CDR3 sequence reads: CAWGSVVSGNTIYF. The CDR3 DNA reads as TGTGCCTGGGGCAGTGTCGTCTCTGGAAACACCATATATTTT.

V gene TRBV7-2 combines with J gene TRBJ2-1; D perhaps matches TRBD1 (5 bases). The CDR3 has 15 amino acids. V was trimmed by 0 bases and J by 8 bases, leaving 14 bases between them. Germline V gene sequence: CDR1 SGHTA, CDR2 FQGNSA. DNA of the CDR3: TGTGCCAGCAGCTTAGCGATGGGGTGGGGCTATGAGCAGTTCTTC. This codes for CASSLAMGWGYEQFF.

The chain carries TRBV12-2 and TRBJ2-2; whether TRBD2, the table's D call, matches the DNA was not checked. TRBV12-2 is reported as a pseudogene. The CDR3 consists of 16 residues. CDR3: CASRNGSGSGTGELFF. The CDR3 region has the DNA TGTGCAAGTCGAAACGGATCCGGGTCGGGCACCGGGGAGCTGTTTTTT.

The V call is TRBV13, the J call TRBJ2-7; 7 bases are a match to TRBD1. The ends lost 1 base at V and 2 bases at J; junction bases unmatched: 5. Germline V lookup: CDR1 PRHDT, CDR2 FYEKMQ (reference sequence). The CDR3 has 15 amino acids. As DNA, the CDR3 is TGTGCCAGCAGCTTAGCGCCCAGGGGGACCTACGAGCAGTACTTC. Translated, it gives CASSLAPRGTYEQYF.

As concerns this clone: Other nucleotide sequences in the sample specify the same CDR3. The CDR3 is CASTPGSSYNEQFF. In DNA, the CDR3 is TGTGCCAGCACCCCCGGTTCCTCCTACAATGAGCAGTTCTTC. The chain combines TRBV2 with TRBJ2-1; D remains unclear. The CDR3 is made up of 14 amino acids. V shed 7 bases and J shed 0 bases, with 10 bases lying between them. Germline loops: CDR1 SNHLY, CDR2 FYNNEI.

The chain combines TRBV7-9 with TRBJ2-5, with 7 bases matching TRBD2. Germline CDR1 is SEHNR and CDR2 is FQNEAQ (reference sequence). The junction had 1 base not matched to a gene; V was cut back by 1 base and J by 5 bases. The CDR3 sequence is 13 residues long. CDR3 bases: TGTGCCAGCAGCTTAGGGGGAGGGGAGACCCAGTACTTC. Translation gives CASSLGGGETQYF.

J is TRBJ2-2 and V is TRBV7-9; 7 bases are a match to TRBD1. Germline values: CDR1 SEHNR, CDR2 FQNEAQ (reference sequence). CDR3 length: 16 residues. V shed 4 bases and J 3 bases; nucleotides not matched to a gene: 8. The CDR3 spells CASSSGTASDTGELFF. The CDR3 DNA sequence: TGTGCCAGCAGCTCAGGGACAGCCAGCGACACCGGGGAGCTGTTTTTT.

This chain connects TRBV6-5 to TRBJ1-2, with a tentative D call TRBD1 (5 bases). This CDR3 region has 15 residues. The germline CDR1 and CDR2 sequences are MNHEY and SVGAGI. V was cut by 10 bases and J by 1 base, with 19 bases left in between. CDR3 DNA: TGTGCCACCGACCGGGGGGAGTTGGTTAACTATGGCTACACCTTC. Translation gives CATDRGELVNYGYTF.

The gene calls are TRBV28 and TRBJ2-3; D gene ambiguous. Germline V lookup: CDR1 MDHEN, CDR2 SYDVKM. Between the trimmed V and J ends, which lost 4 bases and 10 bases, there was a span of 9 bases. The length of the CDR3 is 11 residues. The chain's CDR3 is CASSSGRAQYF. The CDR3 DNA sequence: TGTGCCAGCAGTTCTGGGCGAGCGCAGTATTTT.

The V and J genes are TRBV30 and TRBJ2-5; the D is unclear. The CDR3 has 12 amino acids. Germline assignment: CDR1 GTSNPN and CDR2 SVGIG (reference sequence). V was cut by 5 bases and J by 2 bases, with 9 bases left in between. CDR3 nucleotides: TGTGCCTGGGGACCCGCGCAAGAGACCCAGTACTTC. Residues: CAWGPAQETQYF.

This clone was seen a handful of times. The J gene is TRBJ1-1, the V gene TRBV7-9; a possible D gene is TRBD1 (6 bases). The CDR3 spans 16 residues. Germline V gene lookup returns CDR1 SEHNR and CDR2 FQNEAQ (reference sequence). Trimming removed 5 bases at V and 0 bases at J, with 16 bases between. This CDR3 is CASSPKQGWVNTEAFF. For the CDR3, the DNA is TGTGCCAGCAGCCCAAAACAGGGTTGGGTGAACACTGAAGCTTTCTTT.

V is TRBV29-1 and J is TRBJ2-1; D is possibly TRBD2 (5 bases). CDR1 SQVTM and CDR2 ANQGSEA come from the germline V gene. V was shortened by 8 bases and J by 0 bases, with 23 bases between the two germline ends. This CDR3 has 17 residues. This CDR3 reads CSYKPRSGNFSYNEQFF. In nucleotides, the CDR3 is TGCAGCTACAAACCGAGAAGCGGAAACTTCTCCTACAATGAGCAGTTCTTC.

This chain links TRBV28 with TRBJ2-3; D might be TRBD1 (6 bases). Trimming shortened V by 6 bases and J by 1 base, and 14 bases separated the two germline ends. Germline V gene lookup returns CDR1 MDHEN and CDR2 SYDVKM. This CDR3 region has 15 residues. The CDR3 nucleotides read TGTGCCAGCAGGTCCCCCAGACAGGGCACAGATACGCAGTATTTT. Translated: CASRSPRQGTDTQYF.

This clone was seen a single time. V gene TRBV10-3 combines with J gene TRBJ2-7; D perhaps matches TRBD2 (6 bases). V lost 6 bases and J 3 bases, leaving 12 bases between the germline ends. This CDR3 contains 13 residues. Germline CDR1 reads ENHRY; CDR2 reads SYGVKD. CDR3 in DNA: TGTGCCATCAGCCCGGGACTCCTCTACGAGCAGTACTTC. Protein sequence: CAISPGLLYEQYF.

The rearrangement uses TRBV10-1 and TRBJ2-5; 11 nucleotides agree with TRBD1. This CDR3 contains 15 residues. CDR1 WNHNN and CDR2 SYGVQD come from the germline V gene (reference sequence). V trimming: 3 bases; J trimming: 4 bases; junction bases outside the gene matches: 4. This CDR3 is CASSDPGTGGETQYF. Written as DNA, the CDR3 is TGCGCCAGCAGTGACCCGGGGACAGGGGGAGAGACCCAGTACTTC.

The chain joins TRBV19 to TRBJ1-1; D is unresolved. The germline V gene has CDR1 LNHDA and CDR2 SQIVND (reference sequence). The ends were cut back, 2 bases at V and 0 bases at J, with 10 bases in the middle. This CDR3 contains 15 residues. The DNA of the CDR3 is TGTGCCAGTAGTATACACCCCGGTTTGAACACTGAAGCTTTCTTT. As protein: CASSIHPGLNTEAFF.

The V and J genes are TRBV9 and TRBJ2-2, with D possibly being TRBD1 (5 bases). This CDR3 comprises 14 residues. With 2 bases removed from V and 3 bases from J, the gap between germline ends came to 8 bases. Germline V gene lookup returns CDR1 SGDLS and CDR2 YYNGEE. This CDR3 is CASSVDSYTGELFF. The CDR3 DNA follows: TGTGCCAGCAGCGTCGACAGCTACACCGGGGAGCTGTTTTTT. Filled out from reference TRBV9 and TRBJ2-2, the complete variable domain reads DSGVTQTPKHLITATGQRVTLRCSPRSGDLSVYWYQQSLDQGLQFLIQYYNGEERAKGNILERFSAQQFPDLHSELNLSSLELGDSALYFCASSVDSYTGELFFGEGSRLTVL.

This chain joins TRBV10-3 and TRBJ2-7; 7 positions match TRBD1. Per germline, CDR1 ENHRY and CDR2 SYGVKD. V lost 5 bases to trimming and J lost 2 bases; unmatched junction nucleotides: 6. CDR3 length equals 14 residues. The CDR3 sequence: CAISRGQDTYEQYF. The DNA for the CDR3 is TGTGCCATCAGTCGCGGACAGGACACCTACGAGCAGTACTTC.

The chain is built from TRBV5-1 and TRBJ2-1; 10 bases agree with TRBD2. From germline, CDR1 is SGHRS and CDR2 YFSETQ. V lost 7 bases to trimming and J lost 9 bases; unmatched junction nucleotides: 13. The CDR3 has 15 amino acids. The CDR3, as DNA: TGCGCCAGCGGACCCCGACTAGCGGGTACCTCTGAGCAGTTCTTC. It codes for CASGPRLAGTSEQFF.

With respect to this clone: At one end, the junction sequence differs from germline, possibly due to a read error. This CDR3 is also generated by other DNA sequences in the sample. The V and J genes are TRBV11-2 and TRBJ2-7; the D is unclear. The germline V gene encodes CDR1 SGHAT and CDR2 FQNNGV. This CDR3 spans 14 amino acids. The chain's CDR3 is CASSFNMASYEQYF. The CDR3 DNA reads TGTGCTAGCAGCTTTAACATGGCATCCTACGAGCAGTACTTC.

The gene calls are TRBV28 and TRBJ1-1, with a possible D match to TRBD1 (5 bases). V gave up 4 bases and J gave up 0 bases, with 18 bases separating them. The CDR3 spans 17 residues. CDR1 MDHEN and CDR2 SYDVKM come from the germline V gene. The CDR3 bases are TGTGCCAGCAGTTCCCCTGAAAGGACACTTATGAACACTGAAGCTTTCTTT. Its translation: CASSSPERTLMNTEAFF.

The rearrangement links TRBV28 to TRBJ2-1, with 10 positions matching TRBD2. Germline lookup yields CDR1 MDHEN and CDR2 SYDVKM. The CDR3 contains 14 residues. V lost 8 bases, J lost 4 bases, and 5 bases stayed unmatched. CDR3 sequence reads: CASDHSGRYNEQFF. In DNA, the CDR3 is TGTGCCAGCGATCATAGCGGGAGGTACAATGAGCAGTTCTTC.

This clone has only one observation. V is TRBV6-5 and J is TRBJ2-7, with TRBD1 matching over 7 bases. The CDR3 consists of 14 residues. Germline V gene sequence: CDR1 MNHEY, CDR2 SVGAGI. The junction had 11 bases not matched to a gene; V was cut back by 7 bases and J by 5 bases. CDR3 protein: CASTLVQGSHEQYF. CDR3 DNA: TGTGCCAGCACCCTTGTACAGGGGTCTCACGAGCAGTACTTC.

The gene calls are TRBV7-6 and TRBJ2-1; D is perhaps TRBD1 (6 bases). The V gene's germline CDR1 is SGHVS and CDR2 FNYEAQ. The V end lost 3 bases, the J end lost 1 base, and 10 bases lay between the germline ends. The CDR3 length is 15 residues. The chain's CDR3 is CASSLEDRSYNEQFF. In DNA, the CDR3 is TGTGCCAGCAGCTTGGAAGACAGGTCCTACAATGAGCAGTTCTTC.

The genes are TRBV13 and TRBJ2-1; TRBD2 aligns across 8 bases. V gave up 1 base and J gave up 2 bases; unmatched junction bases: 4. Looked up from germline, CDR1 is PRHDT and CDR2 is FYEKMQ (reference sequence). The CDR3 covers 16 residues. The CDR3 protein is CASSLEGSGAYNEQFF. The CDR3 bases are TGTGCCAGCAGCTTAGAGGGTAGCGGGGCCTACAATGAGCAGTTCTTC.